The clone carrying this TCR beta chain was seen a few times. These data originate in a study of T-cell memory formation after mild COVID-19. CDR1 and CDR2 from the germline V gene are MNHEY and SVGEGT. V lost 9 bases and J 2 bases, leaving 19 bases between the germline ends. The CDR3 totals 15 residues. One entry per CDR3 protein, called by TCRdb with MiXCR from the 5' RACE reads. The table shows roughly 550,000 distinct CDR3 sequences, with just over 20% occurring only once. The specimen was PBMCs or a T cell subset sorted from them (not recorded which). The receptor's source is an adult woman who had mild COVID-19 (a few samples of this study predate the infection). Cell type and time point are not known. The J gene is TRBJ2-5, the V gene TRBV6-2 or TRBV6-3; D call uncertain. CDR3 sequence (DNA): TGTGCCAGTCGATCCGGCCTGGCCGGTCAAGAGACCCAGTACTTC. This gives the protein CASRSGLAGQETQYF.